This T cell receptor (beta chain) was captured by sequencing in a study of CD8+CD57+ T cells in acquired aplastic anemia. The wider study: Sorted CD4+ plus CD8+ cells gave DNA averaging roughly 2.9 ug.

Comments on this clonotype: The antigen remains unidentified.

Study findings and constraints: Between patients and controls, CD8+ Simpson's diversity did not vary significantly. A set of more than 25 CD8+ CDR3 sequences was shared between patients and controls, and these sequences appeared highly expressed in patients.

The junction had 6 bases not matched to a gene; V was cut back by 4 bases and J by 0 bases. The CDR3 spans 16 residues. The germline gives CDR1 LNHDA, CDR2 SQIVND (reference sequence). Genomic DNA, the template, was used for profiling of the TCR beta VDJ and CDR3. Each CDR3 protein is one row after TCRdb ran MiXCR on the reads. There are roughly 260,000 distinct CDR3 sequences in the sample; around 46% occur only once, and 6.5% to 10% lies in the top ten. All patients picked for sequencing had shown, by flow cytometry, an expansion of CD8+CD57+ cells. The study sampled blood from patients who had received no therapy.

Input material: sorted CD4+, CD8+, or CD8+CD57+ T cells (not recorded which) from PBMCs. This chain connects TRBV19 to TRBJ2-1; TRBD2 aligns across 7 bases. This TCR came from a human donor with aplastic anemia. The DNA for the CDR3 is TGTGCCAGTAGTACGACTAGCCTAAGCTCCTACAATGAGCAGTTCTTC. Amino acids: CASSTTSLSSYNEQFF.